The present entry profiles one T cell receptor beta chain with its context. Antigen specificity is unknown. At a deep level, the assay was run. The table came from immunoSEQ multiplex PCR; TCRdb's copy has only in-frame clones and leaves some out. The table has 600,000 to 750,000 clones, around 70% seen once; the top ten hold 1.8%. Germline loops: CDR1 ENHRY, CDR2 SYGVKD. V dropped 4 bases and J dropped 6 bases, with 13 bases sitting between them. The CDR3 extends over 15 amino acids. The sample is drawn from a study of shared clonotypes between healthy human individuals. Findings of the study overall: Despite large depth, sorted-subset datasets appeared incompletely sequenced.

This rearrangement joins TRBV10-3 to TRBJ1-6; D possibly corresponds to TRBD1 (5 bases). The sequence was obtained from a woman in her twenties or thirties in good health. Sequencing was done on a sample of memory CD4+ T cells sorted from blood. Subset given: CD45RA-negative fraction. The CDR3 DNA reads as TGTGCCATCAGTGTAAATGGCAGGGCTAATTCACCCCTCCACTTT. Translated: CAISVNGRANSPLHF.